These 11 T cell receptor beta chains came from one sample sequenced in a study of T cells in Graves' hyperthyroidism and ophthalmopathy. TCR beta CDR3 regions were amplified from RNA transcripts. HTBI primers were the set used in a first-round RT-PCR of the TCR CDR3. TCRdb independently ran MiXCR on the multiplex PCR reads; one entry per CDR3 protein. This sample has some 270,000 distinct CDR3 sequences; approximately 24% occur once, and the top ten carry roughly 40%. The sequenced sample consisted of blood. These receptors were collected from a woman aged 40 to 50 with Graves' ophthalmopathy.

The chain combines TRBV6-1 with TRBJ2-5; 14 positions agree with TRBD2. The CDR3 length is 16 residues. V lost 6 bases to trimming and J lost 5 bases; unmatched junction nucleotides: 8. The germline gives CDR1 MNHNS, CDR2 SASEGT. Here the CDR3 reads CASRAPGLAGVETQYF. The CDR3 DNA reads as TGTGCCAGCAGGGCACCGGGACTAGCGGGAGTGGAGACCCAGTACTTC.

CDR3 residues: CASSLFPRETQYF. CDR3 in DNA: TGTGCCAGCAGTTTGTTCCCCCGGGAGACCCAGTACTTC. This chain joins TRBV28 and TRBJ2-5; D is ambiguous. The CDR3 loop spans 13 amino acids. V lost 3 bases and J lost 5, with 10 bases in between. CDR1 and CDR2 from the germline V gene are MDHEN and SYDVKM.

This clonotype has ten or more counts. The CDR3 protein is CASTKNSGRALETQYF. Here the CDR3 DNA reads TGTGCCAGCACCAAGAATAGCGGGAGGGCCCTTGAGACCCAGTACTTC. This chain links TRBV6-1 with TRBJ2-5, with 11 bases fitting TRBD2. Germline assignment: CDR1 MNHNS and CDR2 SASEGT. The CDR3 extends over 16 amino acids. The V gene end was trimmed by 7 bases and the J gene end by 5 bases; junction bases not matched to a gene: 12.

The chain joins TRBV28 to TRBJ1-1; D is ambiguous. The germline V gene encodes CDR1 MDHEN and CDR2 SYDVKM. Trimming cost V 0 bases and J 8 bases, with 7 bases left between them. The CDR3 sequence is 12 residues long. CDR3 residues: CASSLWGAEAFF. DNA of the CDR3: TGTGCCAGCAGTTTATGGGGTGCCGAAGCTTTCTTT.

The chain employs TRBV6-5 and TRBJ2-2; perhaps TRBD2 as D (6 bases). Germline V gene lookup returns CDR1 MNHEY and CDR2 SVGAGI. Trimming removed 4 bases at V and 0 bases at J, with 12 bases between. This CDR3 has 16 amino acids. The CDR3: CASSSGTVTNTGELFF. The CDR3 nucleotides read TGTGCCAGCAGTTCTGGGACTGTAACGAACACCGGGGAGCTGTTTTTT.

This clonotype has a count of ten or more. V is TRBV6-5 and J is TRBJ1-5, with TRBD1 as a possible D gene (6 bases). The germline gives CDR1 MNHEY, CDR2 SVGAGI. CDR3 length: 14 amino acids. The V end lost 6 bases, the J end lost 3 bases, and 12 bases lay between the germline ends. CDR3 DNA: TGTGCCAGCAGATCATCGGGGGCCAATCAGCCCCAGCATTTT. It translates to CASRSSGANQPQHF.

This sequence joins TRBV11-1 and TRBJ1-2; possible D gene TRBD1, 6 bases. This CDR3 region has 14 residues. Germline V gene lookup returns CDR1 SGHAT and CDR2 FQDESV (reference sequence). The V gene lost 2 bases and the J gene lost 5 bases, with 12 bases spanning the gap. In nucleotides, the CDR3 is TGTGCCAGCAGCTTAAGAGACAGGAGGTATGGCTACACCTTC. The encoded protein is CASSLRDRRYGYTF. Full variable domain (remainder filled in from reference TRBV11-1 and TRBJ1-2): EAEVAQSPRYKITEKSQAVAFWCDPISGHATLYWYRQILGQGPELLVQFQDESVVDDSQLPKDRFSAERLKGVDSTLKIQPAELGDSAMYLCASSLRDRRYGYTFGSGTRLTVV.

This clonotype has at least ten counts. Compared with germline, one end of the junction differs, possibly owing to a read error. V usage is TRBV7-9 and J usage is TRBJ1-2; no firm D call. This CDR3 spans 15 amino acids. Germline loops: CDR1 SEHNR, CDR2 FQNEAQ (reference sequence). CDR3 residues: CASSLAGSGTYGYTF. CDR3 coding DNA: TGTGCCAGCAGCCTAGCGGGGTCAGGCACCTATGGCTACACCTTC. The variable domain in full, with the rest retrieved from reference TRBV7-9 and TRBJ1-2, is DTGVSQNPRHKITKRGQNVTFRCDPISEHNRLYWYRQTLGQGPEFLTYFQNEAQLEKSRLLSDRFSAERPKGSFSTLEIQRTEQGDSAMYLCASSLAGSGTYGYTFGSGTRLTVV.

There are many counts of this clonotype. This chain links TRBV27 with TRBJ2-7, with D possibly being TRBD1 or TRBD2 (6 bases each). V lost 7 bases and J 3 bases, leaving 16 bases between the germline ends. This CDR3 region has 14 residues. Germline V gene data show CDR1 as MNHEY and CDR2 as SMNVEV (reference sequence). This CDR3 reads CASTRSGADYEQYF. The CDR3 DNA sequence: TGTGCCAGCACTCGGTCGGGGGCAGACTACGAGCAGTACTTC.

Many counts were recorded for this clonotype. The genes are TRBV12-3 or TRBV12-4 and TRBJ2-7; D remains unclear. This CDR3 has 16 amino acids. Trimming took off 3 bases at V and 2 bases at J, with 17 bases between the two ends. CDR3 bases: TGTGCCAGCAGTTTTGTGTTACGGACCCTAGCCTACGAGCAGTACTTC. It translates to CASSFVLRTLAYEQYF.

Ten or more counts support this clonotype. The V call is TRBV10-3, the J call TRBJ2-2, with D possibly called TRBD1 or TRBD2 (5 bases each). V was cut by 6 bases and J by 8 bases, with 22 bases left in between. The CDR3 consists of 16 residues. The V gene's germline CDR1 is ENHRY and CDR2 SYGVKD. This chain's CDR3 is CAISTTRQPYQGELFF. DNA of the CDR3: TGTGCCATCAGCACAACTAGACAGCCTTACCAAGGGGAGCTGTTTTTT.